The rows below give T cell receptor beta chains drawn from one sample of a study of CD8 T cells in ankylosing spondylitis. TCRdb reprocessed the 5' RACE reads with MiXCR, giving one entry per CDR3 protein. Among 400,000 to 450,000 distinct CDR3 sequences listed, 17% were seen once. Sequencing was done on a sample of blood, either unsorted or a sorted T cell fraction (not recorded which). The receptor set was obtained from a male donor with ankylosing spondylitis. Each CDR3 is given with its conserved first and last residue. D genes are given only for firm matches. Clone size appears in some rows only: once, few, many, or a class for an expanded clone.

abundance	j_gene	d_gene	v_gene	CDR3nt	CDR3aa
few	TRBJ2-1	-	TRBV5-1	TGCGCCAGCAGCTTAGGGGGGGCGGGAGTAGGAAATGAGCAGTTCTTC	CASSLGGAGVGNEQFF
-	TRBJ2-1	TRBD2	TRBV6-1	TGTGCCAGCAGTCATCGGACTAGCGGGAGCCATGAGCAGTTCTTC	CASSHRTSGSHEQFF
few	TRBJ1-5	-	TRBV12-3/TRBV12-4	TGTGCCAGCAGTATCGGAAGGGACCAGCCCCAGCATTTT	CASSIGRDQPQHF
few	TRBJ2-2	-	TRBV4-2	TGTGCCAGCAGCCAAGAGTTACAGAACACCGGGGAGCTGTTTTTT	CASSQELQNTGELFF
-	TRBJ2-3	-	TRBV18	TGTGCCAGCTTAAACACAGATACGCAGTATTTT	CASLNTDTQYF
few	TRBJ1-4	-	TRBV20-1	TGCAGTCTTGAAAGGGGTGAAAAACTGTTTTTT	CSLERGEKLFF
few	TRBJ1-6	TRBD1	TRBV7-2	TGTGCCAGCAGACCTCAGGGGGCCGCCTATAATTCACCCCTCCACTTT	CASRPQGAAYNSPLHF
many	TRBJ1-6	TRBD1	TRBV12-3/TRBV12-4	TGTGCCAGCAGACAGGGGGTAGGATCACCCCTCCACTTT	CASRQGVGSPLHF
-	TRBJ2-1	-	TRBV7-9	TGTGCCAGCAGCCCAGCCAGCGGCCCCGACAATGAGCAGTTCTTC	CASSPASGPDNEQFF
-	TRBJ2-5	-	TRBV14	TGTGCCAGCAGCCGTTGGGTTTTCGAGACCCAGTACTTC	CASSRWVFETQYF
-	TRBJ2-2	TRBD2	TRBV20-1	TGCAGTGCTAAGACTAGCGGGAACACCGGGGAGCTGTTTTTT	CSAKTSGNTGELFF
many	TRBJ2-1	TRBD2	TRBV20-1	TGCAGTGCTAAACGACTAGCGGGAGAGGGCTCCTACAATGAGCAGTTCTTC	CSAKRLAGEGSYNEQFF
few	TRBJ1-1	-	TRBV2	TGTGCCAGCAGTGGCCGGGGGCGTACTGAAGCTTTCTTT	CASSGRGRTEAFF
-	TRBJ2-5	-	TRBV28	TGTGCCAGCAGTTTAAAGGTTTTTTGGACCCAGTACTTC	CASSLKVFWTQYF
few	TRBJ2-7	-	TRBV12-3/TRBV12-4	TGTGCCAGCAGTTTAACGGGGCCAAGGGAGGACCGCTGGGACGAGCAGTACTTC	CASSLTGPREDRWDEQYF
-	TRBJ1-3	-	TRBV28	TGTGCCACCGCGGGCCTTCCCGGGAGGCCTGGAAACACCATATATTTT	CATAGLPGRPGNTIYF
-	TRBJ1-5	-	TRBV6-5	TGTGCCGGTCGCTCTGAGCCCCAGCATTTT	CAGRSEPQHF
many	TRBJ1-3	-	TRBV2	TGTGCCAGCAGCTTCGGGTCCTCTGGAAACACCATATATTTT	CASSFGSSGNTIYF
few	TRBJ2-5	TRBD2	TRBV7-8	TGTGCCAGCAGCCCCGGACTAGCGGGAGTAAAAGAGACCCAGTACTTC	CASSPGLAGVKETQYF
few	TRBJ2-5	-	TRBV10-3	TGTGCCATCAGTGAGGGACAGCTCCAAGAGACCCAGTACTTC	CAISEGQLQETQYF
-	TRBJ2-1	-	TRBV30	TGTGCCTGGAGCCGCGCGGGTTACAATGAGCAGTTCTTC	CAWSRAGYNEQFF
few	TRBJ1-1	-	TRBV28	TGTGCCAGCAGTTCCTTTTCCTGGGGCACTGAAGCTTTCTTT	CASSSFSWGTEAFF
-	TRBJ2-3	TRBD1	TRBV9	TGTGCCAGCAGCGCAAGACAGGGGGCTGGGACAGATACGCAGTATTTT	CASSARQGAGTDTQYF
-	TRBJ2-7	-	TRBV20-1	TGCAGTGCTAGAGTTCCCGGGCACTACGAGCAGTACTTC	CSARVPGHYEQYF
-	TRBJ1-5	-	TRBV12-3/TRBV12-4	TGTGCCAGCAGATCCGGGACCGGGTATCAGCCCCAGCATTTT	CASRSGTGYQPQHF
few	TRBJ2-2	-	TRBV20-1	TGCAGTGCTAGGGCAGGGCAGAACACCGGGGAGCTGTTTTTT	CSARAGQNTGELFF
few	TRBJ1-6	-	TRBV5-1	TGCGCCAGCAGCTTGGTACCGGTTTCATGGGGGTCACCCCTCCACTTT	CASSLVPVSWGSPLHF
-	TRBJ2-5	TRBD2	TRBV7-7	TGTGCTAGCAGCCCCGGGACTAGCGGGGGACAACAAGAGACCCAGTACTTC	CASSPGTSGGQQETQYF
few	TRBJ2-5	TRBD1	TRBV29-1	TGCAGCGTTGTGGGACAGGGTCCAGAGACCCAGTACTTC	CSVVGQGPETQYF
-	TRBJ2-2	-	TRBV2	TGTGCCAGCAGGCGGGACGTCCCCTCGGAACTCCGGGGCACCGGGGAGCTGTTTTTT	CASRRDVPSELRGTGELFF
-	TRBJ1-4	TRBD1	TRBV27	TGTGCCAGCCGCCTAACGGGGACAGGGGGTGAAAAACTGTTTTTT	CASRLTGTGGEKLFF
-	TRBJ2-5	-	TRBV3-1	TGTGCCAGCAGCCAAGATAGGGTTCAAGAGACCCAGTACTTC	CASSQDRVQETQYF
-	TRBJ1-5	-	TRBV28	TGTGCCAGCGGTTCACCCCAGGGGAACAATCAGCCCCAGCATTTT	CASGSPQGNNQPQHF
few	TRBJ2-1	-	TRBV11-2	TGTGCCAGCACCAACAAAGCGGATGAGCAGTTCTTC	CASTNKADEQFF
-	TRBJ2-7	TRBD2	TRBV5-1	TGCGCCAGCAGCTCCTCAGCGGGGAGCGGGTACGAGCAGTACTTC	CASSSSAGSGYEQYF
many	TRBJ2-4	TRBD2	TRBV29-1	TGCAGCGTTGGCGGACTAGCGGGAGTCAAAAACATTCAGTACTTC	CSVGGLAGVKNIQYF
few	TRBJ2-2	-	TRBV7-2	TGTGCCAGCAGCACCGGGACAGCCCTAGCGACCGGGGAGCTGTTTTTT	CASSTGTALATGELFF
-	TRBJ2-2	-	TRBV19	TGTGCCAGTAGTATTTCGTTGGTTTTGACCGGGGAGCTGTTTTTT	CASSISLVLTGELFF
few	TRBJ2-3	TRBD2	TRBV20-1	TGCAGTGCCGCCCCCACTAGCGGCACGGCAGATACGCAGTATTTT	CSAAPTSGTADTQYF
many	TRBJ2-1	-	TRBV12-3/TRBV12-4	TGTGCCAGCAGTTTTCAGGGCGGAGAGCAGTTCTTC	CASSFQGGEQFF
few	TRBJ2-3	-	TRBV15	TGTGCCACCAGCAGCGGACAGAAGACCACAGATACGCAGTATTTT	CATSSGQKTTDTQYF
-	TRBJ1-1	-	TRBV4-1	TGCGCCAGCAGCCCCCAGCGGGGGACCGAAGCTTTCTTT	CASSPQRGTEAFF
-	TRBJ1-5	TRBD1	TRBV6-1	TGTGCCAGCAGTAAAACCGGACAGGGGGTTTTTCAGCCCCAGCATTTT	CASSKTGQGVFQPQHF
few	TRBJ2-7	TRBD1	TRBV20-1	TGCAGTGCTAGAGGGACAGGGAGGCACGAGCAGTACTTC	CSARGTGRHEQYF
many	TRBJ2-7	TRBD2	TRBV12-3/TRBV12-4	TGTGCCAGCAGTTTCTCTGGGAGGGGAGGCGAGCAGTACTTC	CASSFSGRGGEQYF
-	TRBJ2-4	TRBD1	TRBV20-1	TGCAGTGCCAGGACAGGGCCGGCAGCCAAAAACATTCAGTACTTC	CSARTGPAAKNIQYF
-	TRBJ1-2	-	TRBV20-1	TGCAGTGCCCTCACCGGGACCGCCGATATTGGCTACACCTTC	CSALTGTADIGYTF
-	TRBJ2-7	-	TRBV30	TGTGCCTGGAGTTACCGAGGACAGCCCTACGAGCAGTACTTC	CAWSYRGQPYEQYF
-	TRBJ1-6	-	TRBV7-2	TGTGCCAGCAAGGTTGGACAGCTAAATTCACCCCTCCACTTT	CASKVGQLNSPLHF
few	TRBJ1-1	TRBD1	TRBV20-1	TGCAGTGCTGGAAGGACAGGGGGGACTGAAGCTTTCTTT	CSAGRTGGTEAFF
-	TRBJ1-5	TRBD1	TRBV4-1	TGCGCCAGCAGCCAAGATTTACAGGGGTTGCAGCCCCAGCATTTT	CASSQDLQGLQPQHF
-	TRBJ1-1	-	TRBV11-2	TGTGCCAGCAGCTTACAGGATATGGGGTTGTCTGACACTGAAGCTTTCTTT	CASSLQDMGLSDTEAFF
many	TRBJ2-5	TRBD2	TRBV7-9	TGTGCCGCCAAAGCTAGCGGCAAAGAGACCCAGTACTTC	CAAKASGKETQYF